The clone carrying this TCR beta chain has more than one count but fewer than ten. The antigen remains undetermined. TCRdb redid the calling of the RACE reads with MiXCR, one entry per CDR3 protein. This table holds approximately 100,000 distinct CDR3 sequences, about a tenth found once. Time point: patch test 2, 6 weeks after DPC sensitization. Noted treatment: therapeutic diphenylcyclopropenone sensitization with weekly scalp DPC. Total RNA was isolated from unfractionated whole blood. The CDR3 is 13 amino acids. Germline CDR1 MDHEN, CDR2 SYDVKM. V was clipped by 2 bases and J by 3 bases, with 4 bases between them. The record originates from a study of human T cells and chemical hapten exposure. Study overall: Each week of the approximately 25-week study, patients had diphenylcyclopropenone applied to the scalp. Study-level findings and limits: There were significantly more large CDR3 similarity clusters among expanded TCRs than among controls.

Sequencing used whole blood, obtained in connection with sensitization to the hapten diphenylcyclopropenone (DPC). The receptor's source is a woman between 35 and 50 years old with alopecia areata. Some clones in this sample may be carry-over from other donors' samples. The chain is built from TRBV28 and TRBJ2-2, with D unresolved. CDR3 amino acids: CASSLRDTGELFF. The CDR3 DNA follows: TGTGCCAGCAGTTTACGGGACACCGGGGAGCTGTTTTTT.